These T cell receptor beta chains were read from a single sample in a study of cytomegalovirus exposure and HLA in healthy donors. This table comes from immunoSEQ multiplex PCR, and its TCRdb copy is limited to in-frame clones, with some not included. The repertoire consists of roughly 100,000 clones, with more than 75% occurring once and the leading ten covering 5% to 6%. Sequenced material: PBMCs. These receptors all come from a woman under 30 in good health and CMV-seropositive. Each CDR3 is given with its conserved first and last residue. The D gene is left open where the match is weak. Size tells how often a clone was seen (once, few, many) or the class of an expanded clone, and some rows leave it out.

TGTGCCAGCAGCGTAGGCGGAGGAGGCACAGATACGCAGTATTTT	CASSVGGGGTDTQYF	TRBJ2-3	once	.	TRBV9
TGTGCCAGCAGTGAAGGACAGGGTATCGTGCTGTTTTTT	CASSEGQGIVLFF	TRBJ2-2	.	TRBD1	TRBV2
TGTGCCTGGAGGGCCGGTAGAGGCTATGGCTACACCTTC	CAWRAGRGYGYTF	TRBJ1-2	.	.	TRBV30
TGTGCCAGCAGTTTATACATTGCGGGAGTCGGCACAGATACGCAGTATTTT	CASSLYIAGVGTDTQYF	TRBJ2-3	.	TRBD2	TRBV28
TGTGCCAGCAGTGCACCGGGAAACACCTACGAGCAGTACTTC	CASSAPGNTYEQYF	TRBJ2-7	.	.	TRBV6-6
TGTGCCAGCAGTTACGAAGGGAGTATCTACGAGCAGTACTTC	CASSYEGSIYEQYF	TRBJ2-7	.	.	TRBV6-5
TGTGCCAGCTCACCGACACCGAGCAATCAGCCCCAGCATTTT	CASSPTPSNQPQHF	TRBJ1-5	.	.	TRBV18
TGTGCCAGCAGCCCAGGTCCCTCTAAAGCCTACGAGCAGTACTTC	CASSPGPSKAYEQYF	TRBJ2-7	.	.	TRBV9
TGCAGCGTTGTCCGGGGGAGCTCCTACGAGCAGTACTTC	CSVVRGSSYEQYF	TRBJ2-7	.	.	TRBV29-1
TGTGCCAGCCTCGTAACGGGGGACACTGAAGCTTTCTTT	CASLVTGDTEAFF	TRBJ1-1	.	.	TRBV28
TGCGCCAGCAGCTCCCTAGGACAGGGAGGGACCGGGGAGCTGTTTTTT	CASSSLGQGGTGELFF	TRBJ2-2	few	.	TRBV5-1
TGCGCCAGCAGTGGAACTAGCGGGCCTACACCTTCCTACGAGCAGTACTTC	CASSGTSGPTPSYEQYF	TRBJ2-7	.	TRBD2	TRBV10-2
TGCGCCAGCAGCCATGCGGACCGGGGGAAAGGAAACACCATATATTTT	CASSHADRGKGNTIYF	TRBJ1-3	.	.	TRBV4-1
TGTGCCAGCACCAACGGCGGCGGACTAGCGAGAGCGAACAATGAGCAGTTCTTC	CASTNGGGLARANNEQFF	TRBJ2-1	.	TRBD2	TRBV27
TGTGCCAGCAGTGCAATCCGGGACCAAGAGACCCAGTACTTC	CASSAIRDQETQYF	TRBJ2-5	.	.	TRBV2
TGTGCCAGCAGTACATGGGGACAGGGGACAGATACGCAGTATTTT	CASSTWGQGTDTQYF	TRBJ2-3	.	TRBD1	TRBV27
TGTGTCAGCAGGGCAGGGGGTACTCTCTCCTACGAGCAGTACTTC	CVSRAGGTLSYEQYF	TRBJ2-7	.	TRBD1	TRBV6-5
TGCGCCAGCAGCCAGGTCGGGGTCTCCTACGAGCAGTACTTC	CASSQVGVSYEQYF	TRBJ2-7	.	.	TRBV4-1
TGTGCCAGCAGCTTGGGGCGGGACTTTACCTACGAGCAGTACTTC	CASSLGRDFTYEQYF	TRBJ2-7	.	.	TRBV5-6
TGTGCCTGGAGTGGGACAGAGGTCACCGGGGAGCTGTTTTTT	CAWSGTEVTGELFF	TRBJ2-2	many	.	TRBV30
TGTGCCTGGAGTGTACTTTGGAGCAGCACAGATACGCAGTATTTT	CAWSVLWSSTDTQYF	TRBJ2-3	.	.	TRBV30
TGTGCCAGCAGTTCCCCGACTAGCGGGAGAGCCTACGAGCAGTACTTC	CASSSPTSGRAYEQYF	TRBJ2-7	few	TRBD2	TRBV6-6
TGTGCCAGCAGCTTGTCGGGAGAGCAGTACTTC	CASSLSGEQYF	TRBJ2-7	.	.	TRBV5-6
TGTGCCAGCAGTGGTCGGGCTAGCGGGACCGGGGAGCTGTTTTTT	CASSGRASGTGELFF	TRBJ2-2	once	TRBD2	TRBV2
TGTGCCAGCAGTTCTGAGCGGGAGGCCTCCTACGAGCAGTACTTC	CASSSEREASYEQYF	TRBJ2-7	.	TRBD2	TRBV5-4
TGTGCCAGCAGTTTAGGGACAGGGGTTGGCTACACCTTC	CASSLGTGVGYTF	TRBJ1-2	.	TRBD1	TRBV28
TGTGCCAGCAGTCACATTCACACAGATACGCAGTATTTT	CASSHIHTDTQYF	TRBJ2-3	.	.	TRBV5-4
TGTGCCAGCAGCCCTCCCCAGAACAATGAGCAGTTCTTC	CASSPPQNNEQFF	TRBJ2-1	.	.	TRBV6-5
TGTGCCTGGGGAGGACTAGCGGGTTACGAGCAGTACTTC	CAWGGLAGYEQYF	TRBJ2-7	.	TRBD2	TRBV30
TGTGCCAGCAGCCCTTGGGGGCGGGAGGGTGACGATACGCAGTATTTT	CASSPWGREGDDTQYF	TRBJ2-3	.	TRBD2	TRBV7-2
TGTGCCAGCAGTTACTTCCCGTATCCGGATCAGCCCCAGCATTTT	CASSYFPYPDQPQHF	TRBJ1-5	.	.	TRBV6-6